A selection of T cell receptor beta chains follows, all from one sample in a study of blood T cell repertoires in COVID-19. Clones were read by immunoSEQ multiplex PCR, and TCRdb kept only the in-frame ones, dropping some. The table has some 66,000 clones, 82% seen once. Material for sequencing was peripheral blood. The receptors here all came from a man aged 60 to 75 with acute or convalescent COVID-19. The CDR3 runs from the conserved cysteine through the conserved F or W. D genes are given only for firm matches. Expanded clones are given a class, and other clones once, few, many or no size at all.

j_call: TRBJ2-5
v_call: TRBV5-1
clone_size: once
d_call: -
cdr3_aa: CASSAWPRGGETPGQETQYF
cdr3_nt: TGCGCCAGCAGCGCTTGGCCTCGAGGGGGGGAGACCCCGGGCCAAGAGACCCAGTACTTC

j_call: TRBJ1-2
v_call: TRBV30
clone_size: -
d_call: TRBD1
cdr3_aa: CAWSPGQGVRGYTF
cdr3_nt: TGTGCCTGGAGCCCGGGACAGGGGGTTCGTGGCTACACCTTC

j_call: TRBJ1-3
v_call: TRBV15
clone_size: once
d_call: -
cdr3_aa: CATSRLQAPSGNTIYF
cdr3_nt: TGTGCCACCAGCAGGCTCCAGGCGCCCTCTGGAAACACCATATATTTT

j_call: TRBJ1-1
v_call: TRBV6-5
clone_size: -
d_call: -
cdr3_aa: CASSYVIRGVPTEAFF
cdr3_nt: TGTGCCAGCAGTTACGTTATTCGGGGGGTTCCTACTGAAGCTTTCTTT

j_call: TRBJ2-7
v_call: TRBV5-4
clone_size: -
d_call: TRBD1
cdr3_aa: CASSLGPRDRGYEQYF
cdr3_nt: TGTGCCAGCAGCTTGGGCCCCCGGGACAGGGGATACGAGCAGTACTTC

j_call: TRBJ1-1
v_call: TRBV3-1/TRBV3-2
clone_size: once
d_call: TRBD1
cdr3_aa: CASSLKTGRAEAFF
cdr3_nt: TGTGCCAGCAGCCTTAAGACAGGGCGGGCTGAAGCTTTCTTT

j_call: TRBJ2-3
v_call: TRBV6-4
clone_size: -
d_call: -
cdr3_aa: CASSDSGRGADTQYF
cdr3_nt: TGTGCCAGCAGTGACTCCGGCAGGGGTGCAGATACGCAGTATTTT

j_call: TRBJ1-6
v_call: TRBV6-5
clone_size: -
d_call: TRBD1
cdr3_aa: CASSYTTGGTNSPLHF
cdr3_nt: TGTGCCAGCAGTTACACGACAGGGGGCACGAATTCACCCCTCCACTTT

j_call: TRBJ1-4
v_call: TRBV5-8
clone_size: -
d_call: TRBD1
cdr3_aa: CASSSGTGAATNEKLFF
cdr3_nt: TGTGCCAGCAGCTCCGGGACAGGGGCGGCAACTAATGAAAAACTGTTTTTT

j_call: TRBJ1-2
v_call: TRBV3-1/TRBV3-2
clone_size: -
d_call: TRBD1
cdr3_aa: CASSPDRDYGYTF
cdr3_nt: TGTGCCAGCAGCCCGGACAGGGACTATGGCTACACCTTC

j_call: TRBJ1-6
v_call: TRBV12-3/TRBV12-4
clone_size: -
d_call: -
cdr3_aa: CASSYTENSPLHF
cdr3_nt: TGTGCCAGCAGTTACACGGAGAATTCACCCCTCCACTTT

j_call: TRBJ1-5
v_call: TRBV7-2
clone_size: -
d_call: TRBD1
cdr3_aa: CASSFDRGQPQHF
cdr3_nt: TGTGCCAGCAGTTTCGACAGGGGCCAGCCCCAGCATTTT

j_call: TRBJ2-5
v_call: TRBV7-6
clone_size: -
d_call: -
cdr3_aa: CASSLEVQGGETQYF
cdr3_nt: TGTGCCAGCAGCTTAGAGGTCCAGGGGGGAGAGACCCAGTACTTC

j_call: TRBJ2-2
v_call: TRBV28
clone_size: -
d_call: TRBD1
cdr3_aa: CASSTGGTVTGELFF
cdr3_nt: TGTGCCAGCAGCACAGGGGGCACGGTAACCGGGGAGCTGTTTTTT

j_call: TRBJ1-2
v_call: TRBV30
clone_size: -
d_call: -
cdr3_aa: CAWSSDSLYYGYTF
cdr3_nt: TGTGCCTGGAGCAGCGACAGTCTGTACTATGGCTACACCTTC

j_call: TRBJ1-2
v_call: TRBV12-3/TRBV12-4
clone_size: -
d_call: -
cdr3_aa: CASSYKGYYGYTF
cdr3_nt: TGTGCCAGCAGTTATAAGGGGTACTATGGCTACACCTTC

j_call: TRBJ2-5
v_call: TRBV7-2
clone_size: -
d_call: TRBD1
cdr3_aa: CASSPGGEKETQYF
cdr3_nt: TGTGCCAGCAGCCCAGGGGGCGAGAAAGAGACCCAGTACTTC

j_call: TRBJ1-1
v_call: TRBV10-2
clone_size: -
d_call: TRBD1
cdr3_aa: CASSAGQYITEAFF
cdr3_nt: TGCGCCAGCAGCGCGGGACAGTACATCACTGAAGCTTTCTTT

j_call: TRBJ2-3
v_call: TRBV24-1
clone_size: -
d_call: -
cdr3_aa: CATSDQRQGTDTQYF
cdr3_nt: TGTGCCACCAGTGATCAGAGACAGGGCACAGATACGCAGTATTTT

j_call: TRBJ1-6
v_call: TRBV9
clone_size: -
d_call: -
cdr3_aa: CASSVGGNSPLHF
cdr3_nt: TGTGCCAGCAGCGTAGGAGGGAATTCACCCCTCCACTTT

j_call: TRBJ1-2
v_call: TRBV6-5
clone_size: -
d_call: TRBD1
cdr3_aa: CASSKQGVDYGYTF
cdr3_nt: TGTGCCAGCAGCAAACAGGGGGTTGACTATGGCTACACCTTC

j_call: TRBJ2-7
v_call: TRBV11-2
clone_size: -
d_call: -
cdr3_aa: CASSPTQGRTYEQYF
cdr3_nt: TGTGCCAGCAGCCCCACCCAAGGGAGGACCTACGAGCAGTACTTC

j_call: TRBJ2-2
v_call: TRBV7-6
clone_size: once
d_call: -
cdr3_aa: CASSLGGDTGELFF
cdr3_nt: TGTGCCAGCAGCTTAGGGGGAGACACCGGGGAGCTGTTTTTT

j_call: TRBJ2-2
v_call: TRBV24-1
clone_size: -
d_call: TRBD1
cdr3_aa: CATSDPGQGTNTGELFF
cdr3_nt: TGTGCCACCAGTGATCCCGGACAGGGGACTAACACCGGGGAGCTGTTTTTT

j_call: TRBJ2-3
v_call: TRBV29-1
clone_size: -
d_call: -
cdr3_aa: CSVDAAASTDTQYF
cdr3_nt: TGCAGCGTTGATGCGGCGGCGAGCACAGATACGCAGTATTTT

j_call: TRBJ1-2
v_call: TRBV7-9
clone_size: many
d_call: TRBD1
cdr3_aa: CASSSGDRGLLYGYTF
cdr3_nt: TGTGCCAGCAGCTCAGGGGACAGGGGGCTCCTCTATGGCTACACCTTC

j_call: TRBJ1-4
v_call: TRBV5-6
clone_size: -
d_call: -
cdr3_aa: CASSLLRMQGRGDEKLFF
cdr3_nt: TGTGCCAGCAGCTTACTTCGGATGCAGGGAAGAGGAGATGAAAAACTGTTTTTT

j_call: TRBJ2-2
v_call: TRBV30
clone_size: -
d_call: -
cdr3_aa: CAWRDSFRLINTGELFF
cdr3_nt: TGTGCCTGGAGGGACAGTTTCCGCCTAATTAACACCGGGGAGCTGTTTTTT

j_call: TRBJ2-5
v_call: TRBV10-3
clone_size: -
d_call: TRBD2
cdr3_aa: CAISDRSGGALETQYF
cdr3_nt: TGTGCCATCAGTGATCGGAGCGGGGGGGCGCTGGAGACCCAGTACTTC

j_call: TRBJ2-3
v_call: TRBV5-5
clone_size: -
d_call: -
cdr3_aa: CASSWTDISTDTQYF
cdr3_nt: TGTGCCAGCAGTTGGACAGATATTAGCACAGATACGCAGTATTTT

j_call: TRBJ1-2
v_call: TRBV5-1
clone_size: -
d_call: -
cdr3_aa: CASSTDPWGGYTF
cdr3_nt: TGCGCCAGCAGCACGGACCCCTGGGGCGGCTACACCTTC

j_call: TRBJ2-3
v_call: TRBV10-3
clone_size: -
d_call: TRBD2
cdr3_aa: CAISEGLAATDTQYF
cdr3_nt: TGTGCCATCAGTGAGGGACTAGCGGCCACAGATACGCAGTATTTT

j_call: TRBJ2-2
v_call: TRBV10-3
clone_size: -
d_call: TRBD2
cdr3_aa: CAISEAGLALNTGELFF
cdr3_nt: TGTGCCATCAGTGAGGCCGGACTAGCGCTTAACACCGGGGAGCTGTTTTTT

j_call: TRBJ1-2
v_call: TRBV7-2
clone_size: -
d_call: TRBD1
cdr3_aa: CASSQGGEDGYTF
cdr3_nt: TGTGCCAGCAGCCAGGGGGGTGAGGATGGCTACACCTTC

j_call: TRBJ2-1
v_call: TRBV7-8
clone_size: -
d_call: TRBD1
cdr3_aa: CASTLGDRGNEQFF
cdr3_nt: TGTGCCAGCACCCTGGGGGACAGGGGTAATGAGCAGTTCTTC

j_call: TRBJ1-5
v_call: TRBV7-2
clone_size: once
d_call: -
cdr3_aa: CASSLDRGPNQPQHF
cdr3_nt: TGTGCCAGCAGCCTGGACAGAGGACCCAATCAGCCCCAGCATTTT

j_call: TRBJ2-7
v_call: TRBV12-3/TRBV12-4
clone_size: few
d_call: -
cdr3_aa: CASTISGVQYF
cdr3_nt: TGTGCCAGCACCATTTCAGGGGTGCAGTACTTC

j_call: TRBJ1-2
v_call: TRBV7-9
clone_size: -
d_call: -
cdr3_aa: CASRRTQGHTDYGYTF
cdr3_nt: TGTGCCAGCAGGAGGACCCAGGGCCATACCGACTATGGCTACACCTTC

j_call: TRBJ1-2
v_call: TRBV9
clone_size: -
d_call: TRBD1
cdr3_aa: CASSSGQGANYGYTF
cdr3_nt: TGTGCCAGCAGCTCGGGACAGGGGGCGAACTATGGCTACACCTTC

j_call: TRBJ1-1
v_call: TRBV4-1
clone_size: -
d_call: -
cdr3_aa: CASSPRIIVRVSNTEAFF
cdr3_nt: TGCGCCAGCAGTCCCCGGATTATCGTCAGGGTTTCCAACACTGAAGCTTTCTTT

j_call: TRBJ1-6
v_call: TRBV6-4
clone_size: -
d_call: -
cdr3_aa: CASSDRGANSPLHF
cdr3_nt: TGTGCCAGCAGTGACCGGGGTGCCAATTCACCCCTCCACTTT

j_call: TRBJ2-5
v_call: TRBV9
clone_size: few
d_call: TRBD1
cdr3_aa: CASSVGDRGLQETQYF
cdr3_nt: TGTGCCAGCAGCGTAGGGGACAGAGGACTCCAAGAGACCCAGTACTTC

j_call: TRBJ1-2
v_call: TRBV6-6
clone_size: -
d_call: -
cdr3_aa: CASSYSEQGNGYTF
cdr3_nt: TGTGCCAGCAGTTACTCGGAACAGGGCAATGGCTACACCTTC

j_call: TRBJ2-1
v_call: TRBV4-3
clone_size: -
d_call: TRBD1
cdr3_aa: CASSQTGGNEQFF
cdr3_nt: TGCGCCAGCAGCCAAACAGGGGGAAATGAGCAGTTCTTC

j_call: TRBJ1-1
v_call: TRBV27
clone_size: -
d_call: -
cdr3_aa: CASSLNGVGTEAFF
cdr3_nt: TGTGCCAGCAGTTTGAACGGGGTGGGGACTGAAGCTTTCTTT

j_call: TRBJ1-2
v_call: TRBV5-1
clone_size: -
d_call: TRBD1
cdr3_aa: CASSAAGQGTGGYTF
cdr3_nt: TGCGCCAGCAGCGCCGCGGGACAGGGGACTGGGGGCTACACCTTC

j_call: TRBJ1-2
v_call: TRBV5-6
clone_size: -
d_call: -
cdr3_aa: CASSSAEKPPPNYGYTF
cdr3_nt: TGTGCCAGCAGCTCCGCGGAAAAGCCACCCCCTAACTATGGCTACACCTTC

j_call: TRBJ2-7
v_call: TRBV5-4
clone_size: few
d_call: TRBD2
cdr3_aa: CASSLGLAVSSYEQYF
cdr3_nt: TGTGCCAGCAGCTTGGGACTAGCCGTAAGCTCCTACGAGCAGTACTTC

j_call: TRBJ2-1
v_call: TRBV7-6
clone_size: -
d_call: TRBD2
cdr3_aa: CASSLLTSGFYNEQFF
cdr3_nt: TGTGCCAGCAGCTTGTTAACTAGCGGGTTCTACAATGAGCAGTTCTTC

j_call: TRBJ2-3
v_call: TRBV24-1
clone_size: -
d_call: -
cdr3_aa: CATSPPGGTDTQYF
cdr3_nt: TGTGCCACCAGTCCGCCAGGGGGGACAGATACGCAGTATTTT

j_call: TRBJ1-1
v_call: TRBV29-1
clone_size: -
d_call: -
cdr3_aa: CSVTVGGDTEAFF
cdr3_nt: TGCAGCGTGACCGTTGGGGGGGACACTGAAGCTTTCTTT

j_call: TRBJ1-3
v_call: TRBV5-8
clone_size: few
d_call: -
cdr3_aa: CASSSGIVSGNTIYF
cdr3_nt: TGTGCCAGCAGCTCGGGGATTGTCTCTGGAAACACCATATATTTT

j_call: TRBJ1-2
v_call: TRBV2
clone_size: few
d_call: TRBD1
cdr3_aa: CASSEMGQVAYGYTF
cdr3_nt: TGTGCCAGCAGTGAAATGGGACAGGTTGCCTATGGCTACACCTTC